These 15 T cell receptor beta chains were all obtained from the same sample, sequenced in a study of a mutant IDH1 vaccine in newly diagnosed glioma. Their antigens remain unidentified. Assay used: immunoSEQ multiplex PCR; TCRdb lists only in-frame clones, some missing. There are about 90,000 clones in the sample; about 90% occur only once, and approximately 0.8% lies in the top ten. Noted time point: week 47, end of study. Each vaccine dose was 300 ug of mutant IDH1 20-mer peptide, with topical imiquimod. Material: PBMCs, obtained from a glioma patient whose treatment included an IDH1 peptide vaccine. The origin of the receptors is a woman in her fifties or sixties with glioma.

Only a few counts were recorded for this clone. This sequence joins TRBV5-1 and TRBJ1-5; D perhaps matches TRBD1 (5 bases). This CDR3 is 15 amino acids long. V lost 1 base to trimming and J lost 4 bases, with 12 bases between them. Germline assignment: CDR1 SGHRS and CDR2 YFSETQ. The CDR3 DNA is TGCGCCAGCAGCTTGACAGGAGGGCGGAATCAGCCCCAGCATTTT. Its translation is CASSLTGGRNQPQHF.

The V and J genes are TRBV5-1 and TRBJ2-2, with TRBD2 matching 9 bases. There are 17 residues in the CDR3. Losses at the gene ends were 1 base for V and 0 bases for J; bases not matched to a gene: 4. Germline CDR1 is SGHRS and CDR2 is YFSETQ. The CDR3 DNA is TGCGCCAGCAGCTTGAGGGCTAGCGGGACGAACACCGGGGAGCTGTTTTTT. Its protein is CASSLRASGTNTGELFF.

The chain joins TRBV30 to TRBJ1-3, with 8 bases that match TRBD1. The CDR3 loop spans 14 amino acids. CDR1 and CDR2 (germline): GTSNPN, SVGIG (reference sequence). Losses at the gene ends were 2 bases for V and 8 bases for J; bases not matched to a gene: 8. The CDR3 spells CAWSLDRVWDTIYF. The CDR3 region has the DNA TGTGCCTGGAGTCTGGACAGGGTGTGGGACACCATATATTTT.

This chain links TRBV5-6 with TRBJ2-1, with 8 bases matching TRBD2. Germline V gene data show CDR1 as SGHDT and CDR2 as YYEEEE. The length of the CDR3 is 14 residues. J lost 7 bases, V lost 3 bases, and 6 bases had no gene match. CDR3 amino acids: CASSWGLGSNEQFF. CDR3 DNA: TGTGCCAGCAGCTGGGGACTAGGATCGAATGAGCAGTTCTTC.

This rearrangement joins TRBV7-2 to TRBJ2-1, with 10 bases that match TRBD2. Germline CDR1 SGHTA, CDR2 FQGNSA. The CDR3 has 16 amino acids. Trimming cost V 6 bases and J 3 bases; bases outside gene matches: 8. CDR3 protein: CASSQGLAKRYNEQFF. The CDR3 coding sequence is TGTGCCAGCAGTCAGGGACTAGCGAAGCGCTACAATGAGCAGTTCTTC.

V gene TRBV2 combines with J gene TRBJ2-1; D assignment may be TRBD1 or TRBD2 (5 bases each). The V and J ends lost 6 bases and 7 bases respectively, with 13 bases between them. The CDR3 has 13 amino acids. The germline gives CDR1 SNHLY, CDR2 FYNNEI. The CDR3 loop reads CASSQARGNEQFF. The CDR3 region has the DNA TGTGCCAGCAGCCAAGCGAGGGGAAATGAGCAGTTCTTC.

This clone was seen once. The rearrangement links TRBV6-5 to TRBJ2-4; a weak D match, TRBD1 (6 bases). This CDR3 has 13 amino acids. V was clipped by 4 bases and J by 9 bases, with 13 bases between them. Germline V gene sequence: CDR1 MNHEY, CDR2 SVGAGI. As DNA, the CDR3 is TGTGCCAGCAGTTCCGGGACACTCACCATTCAGTACTTC. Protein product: CASSSGTLTIQYF.

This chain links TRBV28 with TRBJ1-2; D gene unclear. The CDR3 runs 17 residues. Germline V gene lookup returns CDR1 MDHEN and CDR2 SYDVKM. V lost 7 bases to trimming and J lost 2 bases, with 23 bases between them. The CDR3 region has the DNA TGTGCCAGCACCATTGCCCTCGGCGCCTCGGGAAACTATGGCTACACCTTC. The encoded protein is CASTIALGASGNYGYTF.

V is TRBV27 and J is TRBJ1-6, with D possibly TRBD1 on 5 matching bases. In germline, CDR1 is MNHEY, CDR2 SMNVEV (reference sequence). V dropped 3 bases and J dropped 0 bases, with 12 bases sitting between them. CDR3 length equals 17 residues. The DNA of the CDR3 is TGTGCCAGCAGTTTGGGCGGGACGAGCTCCTATAATTCACCCCTCCACTTT. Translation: CASSLGGTSSYNSPLHF.

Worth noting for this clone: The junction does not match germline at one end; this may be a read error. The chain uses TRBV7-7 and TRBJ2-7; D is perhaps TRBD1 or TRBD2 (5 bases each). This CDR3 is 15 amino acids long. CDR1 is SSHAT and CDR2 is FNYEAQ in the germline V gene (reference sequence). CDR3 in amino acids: CASSRGAALEYEQYF. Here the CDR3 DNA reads TGTGCTAGCAGCAGAGGGGCCGCTCTAGAATACGAGCAGTACTTC.

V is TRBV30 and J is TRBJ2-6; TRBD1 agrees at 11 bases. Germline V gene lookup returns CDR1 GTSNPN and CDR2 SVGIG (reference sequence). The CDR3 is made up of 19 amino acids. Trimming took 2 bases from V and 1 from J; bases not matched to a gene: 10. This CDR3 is CAWSSTGTGGASGANVLTF. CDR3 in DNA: TGTGCCTGGAGTTCAACCGGGACAGGGGGTGCATCTGGGGCCAACGTCCTGACTTTC.

The CDR3 spells CASSRQVFEQYF. The CDR3 DNA is TGTGCCAGCAGCCGACAAGTATTTGAGCAGTACTTC. This rearrangement joins TRBV7-9 to TRBJ2-7, with no clear D. V shed 5 bases and J shed 7 bases, with 12 bases lying between them. Germline V gene data show CDR1 as SEHNR and CDR2 as FQNEAQ (reference sequence). This CDR3 region has 12 residues.

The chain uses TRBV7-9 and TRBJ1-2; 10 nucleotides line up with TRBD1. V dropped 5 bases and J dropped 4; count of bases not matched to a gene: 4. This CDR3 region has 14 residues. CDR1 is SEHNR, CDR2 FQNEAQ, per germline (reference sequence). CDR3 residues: CASSQTGGPYGYTF. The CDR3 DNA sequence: TGTGCCAGCAGCCAGACAGGGGGCCCCTATGGCTACACCTTC.

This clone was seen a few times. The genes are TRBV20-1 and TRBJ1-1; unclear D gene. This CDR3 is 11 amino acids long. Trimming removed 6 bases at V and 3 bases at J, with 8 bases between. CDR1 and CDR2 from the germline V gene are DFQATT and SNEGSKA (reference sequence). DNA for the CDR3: TGCAGTGCCCCCCAATACACTGAAGCTTTCTTT. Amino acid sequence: CSAPQYTEAFF.

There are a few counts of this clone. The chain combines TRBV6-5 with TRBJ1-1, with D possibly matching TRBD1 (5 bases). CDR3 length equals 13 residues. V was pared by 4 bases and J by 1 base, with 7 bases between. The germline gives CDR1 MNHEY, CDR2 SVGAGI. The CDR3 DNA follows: TGTGCCAGCAGTTGGGACTGGAACACTGAAGCTTTCTTT. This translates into CASSWDWNTEAFF.